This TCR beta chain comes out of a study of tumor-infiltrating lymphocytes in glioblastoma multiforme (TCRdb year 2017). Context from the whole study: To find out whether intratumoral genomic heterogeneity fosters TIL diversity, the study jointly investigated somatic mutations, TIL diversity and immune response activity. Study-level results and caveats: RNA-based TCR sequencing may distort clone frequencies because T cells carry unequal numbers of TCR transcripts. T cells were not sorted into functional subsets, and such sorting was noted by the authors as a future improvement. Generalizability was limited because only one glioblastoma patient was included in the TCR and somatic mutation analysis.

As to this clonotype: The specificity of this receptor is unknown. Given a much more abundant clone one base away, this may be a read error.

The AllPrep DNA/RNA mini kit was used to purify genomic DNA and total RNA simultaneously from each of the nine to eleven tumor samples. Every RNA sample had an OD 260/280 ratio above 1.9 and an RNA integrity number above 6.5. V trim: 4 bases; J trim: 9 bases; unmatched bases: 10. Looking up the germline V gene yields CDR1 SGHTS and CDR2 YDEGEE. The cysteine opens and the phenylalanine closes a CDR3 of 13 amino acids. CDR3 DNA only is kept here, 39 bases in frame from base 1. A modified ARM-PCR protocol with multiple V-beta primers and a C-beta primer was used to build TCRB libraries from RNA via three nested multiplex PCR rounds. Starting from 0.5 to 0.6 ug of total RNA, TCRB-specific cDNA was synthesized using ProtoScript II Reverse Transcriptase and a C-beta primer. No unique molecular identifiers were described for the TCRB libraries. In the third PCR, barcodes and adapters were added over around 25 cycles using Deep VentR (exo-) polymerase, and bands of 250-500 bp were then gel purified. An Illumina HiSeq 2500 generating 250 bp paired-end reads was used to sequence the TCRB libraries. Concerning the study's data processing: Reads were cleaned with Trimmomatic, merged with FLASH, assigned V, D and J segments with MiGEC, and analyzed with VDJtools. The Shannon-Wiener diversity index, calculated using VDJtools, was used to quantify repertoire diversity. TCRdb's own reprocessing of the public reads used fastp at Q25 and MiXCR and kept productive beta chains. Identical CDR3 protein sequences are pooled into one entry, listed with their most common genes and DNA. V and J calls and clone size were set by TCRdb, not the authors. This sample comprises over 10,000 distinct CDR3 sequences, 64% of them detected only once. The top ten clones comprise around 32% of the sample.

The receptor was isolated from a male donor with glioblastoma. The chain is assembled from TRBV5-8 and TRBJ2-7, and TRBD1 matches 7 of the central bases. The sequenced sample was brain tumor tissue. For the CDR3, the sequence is CASSPGQIDGQYF. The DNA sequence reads TGTGCCAGCAGCCCGGGACAGATCGACGGGCAGTACTTC.